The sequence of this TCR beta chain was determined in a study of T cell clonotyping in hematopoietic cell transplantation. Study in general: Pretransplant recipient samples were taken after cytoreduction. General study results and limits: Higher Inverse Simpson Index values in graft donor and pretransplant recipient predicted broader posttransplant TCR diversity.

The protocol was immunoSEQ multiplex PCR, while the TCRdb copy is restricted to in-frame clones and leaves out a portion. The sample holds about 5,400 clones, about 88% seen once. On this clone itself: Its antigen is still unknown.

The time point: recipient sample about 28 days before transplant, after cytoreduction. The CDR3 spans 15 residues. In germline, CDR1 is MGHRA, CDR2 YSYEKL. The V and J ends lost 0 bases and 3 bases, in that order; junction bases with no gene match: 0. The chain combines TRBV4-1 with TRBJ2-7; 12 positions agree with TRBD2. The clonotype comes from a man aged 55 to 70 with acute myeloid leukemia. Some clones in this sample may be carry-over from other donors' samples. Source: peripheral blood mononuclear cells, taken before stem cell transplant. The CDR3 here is CASSQELAGGYEQYF. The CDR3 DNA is TGCGCCAGCAGCCAAGAACTAGCGGGAGGCTACGAGCAGTACTTC.